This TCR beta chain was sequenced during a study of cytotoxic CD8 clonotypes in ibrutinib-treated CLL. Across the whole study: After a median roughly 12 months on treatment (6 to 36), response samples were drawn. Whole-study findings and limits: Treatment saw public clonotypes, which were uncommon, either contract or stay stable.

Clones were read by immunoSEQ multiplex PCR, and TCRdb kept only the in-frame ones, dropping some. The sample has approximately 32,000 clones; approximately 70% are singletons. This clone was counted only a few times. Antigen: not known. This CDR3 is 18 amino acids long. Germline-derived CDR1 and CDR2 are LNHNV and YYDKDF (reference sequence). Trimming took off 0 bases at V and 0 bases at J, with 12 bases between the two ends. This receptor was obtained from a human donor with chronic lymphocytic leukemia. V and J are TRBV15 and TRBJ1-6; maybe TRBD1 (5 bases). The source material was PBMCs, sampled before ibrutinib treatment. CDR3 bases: TGTGCCACCAGCAGAGAGTGGGCAGGGAGCTCCTATAATTCACCCCTCCACTTT. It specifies CATSREWAGSSYNSPLHF.